This is a list of T cell receptor beta chains from one sample in a study of blood T cell repertoires in COVID-19. Sequencing was performed with immunoSEQ multiplex PCR; in TCRdb, only in-frame clones are kept and a portion is missing. The table lists hundreds of thousands of clones, around nine tenths of them singletons, with roughly 5% in the top ten. Sequencing was carried out using PBMCs or T cells enriched from blood (not recorded which). All receptors come from a man aged 60 to 75 who had recovered from COVID-19. CDR3s include the opening cysteine and the closing phenylalanine or tryptophan. Each record gives: D gene, clone size, J gene, V gene, CDR3 DNA, CDR3 protein. A D gene is named only where the DNA matches it firmly. A clone size is listed for some rows: how often the clone was seen (once, few, many), or a class if it is expanded.

-,-,TRBJ2-5,TRBV16,TGTGCCAGCAGCCAGTCAGGGGCCCAAGAGACCCAGTACTTC,CASSQSGAQETQYF
-,-,TRBJ2-7,TRBV2,TGTGCCAGCAGTGCAGGCAGGTACTACGAGCAGTACTTC,CASSAGRYYEQYF
-,-,TRBJ1-5,TRBV9,TGTGCCAGCAGCGCCGGTGTGACCTCCGGGGGCAATCAGCCCCAGCATTTT,CASSAGVTSGGNQPQHF
TRBD1,-,TRBJ1-2,TRBV2,TGTGCCAGCAGGGGGACAGGGAGAAACTATGGCTACACCTTC,CASRGTGRNYGYTF
TRBD1,-,TRBJ1-2,TRBV10-2,TGCGCCAGCAGCCAGACAGGGGCGGATGGCTACACCTTC,CASSQTGADGYTF
-,-,TRBJ2-7,TRBV7-2,TGTGCCAGCAGCTGGGGGGACCCCGACTCCTACGAGCAGTACTTC,CASSWGDPDSYEQYF
TRBD1,-,TRBJ1-4,TRBV27,TGTGCCAGCAGTACCTCAGGGGGTTTAAGGGAAAAACTGTTTTTT,CASSTSGGLREKLFF
TRBD2,-,TRBJ2-7,TRBV29-1,TGCAGCGTTGAGCCCAGAGGGGAGGGGCAGTACTTC,CSVEPRGEGQYF
-,-,TRBJ1-4,TRBV3-1/TRBV3-2,TGTGCCAGCAGCCAGGACGGGGATGGAAAACTGTTTTTT,CASSQDGDGKLFF
-,few,TRBJ2-7,TRBV24-1,TGTGCCACCAGTGATGGGGGGTCAGGAGGTTATAGCTCCTACGAGCAGTACTTC,CATSDGGSGGYSSYEQYF
-,-,TRBJ1-3,TRBV6-2/TRBV6-3,TGTGCCAGCAGTTACGGCAGGGGAAACACCATATATTTT,CASSYGRGNTIYF
-,-,TRBJ2-1,TRBV9,TGTGCCAGCAGCCGCCGGGGTGCTGCCTACAATGAGCAGTTCTTC,CASSRRGAAYNEQFF
-,once,TRBJ2-7,TRBV10-1,TGCGCCAGCAGTGATCGGCAGGGCAGCTCCTACGAGCAGTACTTC,CASSDRQGSSYEQYF
-,few,TRBJ2-7,TRBV5-1,TGCGCCAGCAGCTTGGAGTTCGGGAGCTCCTACGAGCAGTACTTC,CASSLEFGSSYEQYF
-,-,TRBJ2-7,TRBV4-1,TGCGCCAGCAGCCTGGTTGAGGGGGGGTACGAGCAGTACTTC,CASSLVEGGYEQYF
TRBD1,-,TRBJ1-1,TRBV28,TGTGCCAGCAGCCCACAGGGGTATGACACTGAAGCTTTCTTT,CASSPQGYDTEAFF
-,-,TRBJ2-1,TRBV7-2,TGTGCCAGCAGTTTCAGATCGGGAGCTAACTACAATGAGCAGTTCTTC,CASSFRSGANYNEQFF
-,-,TRBJ2-4,TRBV6-4,TGTGCCAGCAGTGAAGGCGGCATTCAGTACTTC,CASSEGGIQYF
-,-,TRBJ1-1,TRBV28,TGTGCCAGCAGTCCTCCCCCTGGACAGATGAACACTGAAGCTTTCTTT,CASSPPPGQMNTEAFF
TRBD2,-,TRBJ2-7,TRBV7-9,TGTGCCAGCAGCATTAGTTTAGCGGGGTTCGGGGAGCAGTACTTC,CASSISLAGFGEQYF
TRBD1,-,TRBJ1-5,TRBV20-1,TGCAGTGCTAGTAGAAGACAGGGTCAGCCCCAGCATTTT,CSASRRQGQPQHF
TRBD2,-,TRBJ2-1,TRBV5-1,TGCGCCAGCAGCAAGGGACTAGCGGGTTACAATGAGCAGTTCTTC,CASSKGLAGYNEQFF
TRBD1,-,TRBJ1-1,TRBV7-9,TGTGCCAGCAGCTTTTGGGACAGGAACACTGAAGCTTTCTTT,CASSFWDRNTEAFF
TRBD1,-,TRBJ1-4,TRBV5-1,TGCGCCAGCAGCTTGGGGGAACACAGGGGAGCTAATGAAAAACTGTTTTTT,CASSLGEHRGANEKLFF
TRBD2,-,TRBJ2-5,TRBV2,TGTGCCAGCAGGACCGGGGGGGCGGCGGAGACCCAGTACTTC,CASRTGGAAETQYF
TRBD1,-,TRBJ1-2,TRBV7-8,TGTGCCAGCAGCTTCAGGGGGCCGGGCTATGGCTACACCTTC,CASSFRGPGYGYTF
-,-,TRBJ1-4,TRBV19,TGTGCCAGTAGTGACGTGGGGAGCACTAATGAAAAACTGTTTTTT,CASSDVGSTNEKLFF
-,-,TRBJ2-1,TRBV9,TGTGCCAGCAGCGGAACAGGGAGCTCCTACAATGAGCAGTTCTTC,CASSGTGSSYNEQFF
TRBD1,-,TRBJ1-1,TRBV6-5,TGTGCCAGCGCGGGACAGGTGAACACTGAAGCTTTCTTT,CASAGQVNTEAFF